These T cell receptor beta chains were read from a single sample in a study of T cell changes during pregnancy in multiple sclerosis. Here immunoSEQ multiplex PCR was the method, and the copy in TCRdb shows in-frame clones only, minus some. The sample carries approximately 100,000 clones, around 90% recorded once. Source: peripheral blood, taken after pregnancy. The receptors originated from a female donor in good health, enrolled as a control in a pregnancy study. Both conserved end residues are part of each CDR3. The D gene is left open where the match is weak. The size field is filled for only some rows; it gives once, few, many or a size class.

>NA|TRBJ2-3|NA|TRBV7-9
CASSLLQGTDTQYF
TGTGCCAGCAGCTTGTTGCAGGGAACAGATACGCAGTATTTT
>NA|TRBJ2-1|NA|TRBV4-2
CASSQDEVRYNEQFF
TGTGCCAGCAGCCAAGATGAGGTCCGTTACAATGAGCAGTTCTTC
>NA|TRBJ1-1|NA|TRBV5-8
CASSLGAVWVYTEAFF
TGTGCCAGCAGCTTGGGGGCAGTTTGGGTTTACACTGAAGCTTTCTTT
>NA|TRBJ2-3|TRBD2|TRBV11-2
CASSLTPSGRRGTDTQYF
TGTGCCAGCAGCTTAACTCCTAGCGGGAGGAGAGGCACAGATACGCAGTATTTT
>once|TRBJ1-2|TRBD1|TRBV11-2
CASSRDSGDRLNGYTF
TGTGCCAGCAGCCGTGATTCCGGGGACAGGCTAAACGGCTACACCTTC
>NA|TRBJ1-2|NA|TRBV10-3
CAISAQVANYGYTF
TGTGCCATCAGTGCCCAAGTAGCTAACTATGGCTACACCTTC
>NA|TRBJ1-2|NA|TRBV19
CASSIDGAASRYGYTF
TGTGCCAGTAGTATAGACGGAGCAGCCTCGAGATATGGCTACACCTTC
>NA|TRBJ1-2|NA|TRBV7-3
CASSLSGGDALRRYGYTF
TGTGCCAGCAGCTTAAGTGGGGGGGACGCGCTCCGTAGGTATGGCTACACCTTC
>NA|TRBJ1-2|NA|TRBV11-2
CASSLGAEYGYTF
TGTGCCAGCAGCTTAGGGGCAGAGTATGGCTACACCTTC
>NA|TRBJ2-7|NA|TRBV29-1
CSARTVNYYEQYF
TGCAGCGCTCGGACAGTCAATTACTACGAGCAGTACTTC
>NA|TRBJ1-1|NA|TRBV6-1
CASSEIAGANTEAFF
TGTGCCAGCAGTGAAATCGCAGGGGCCAACACTGAAGCTTTCTTT
>NA|TRBJ2-6|NA|TRBV28
CASSPGGLLRVVGANVLTF
TGTGCCAGCAGTCCCGGGGGGCTACTTAGAGTGGTGGGGGCCAACGTCCTGACTTTC
>NA|TRBJ1-1|NA|TRBV5-4
CASSLNRAEAFF
TGTGCCAGCAGCTTGAACAGAGCTGAAGCTTTCTTT
>NA|TRBJ1-2|NA|TRBV12-2
CASRLQGINGYTF
TGTGCAAGTCGCTTACAGGGGATTAATGGCTACACCTTC
>NA|TRBJ2-7|NA|TRBV5-1
CASRRDYEQYF
TGCGCCAGCAGGAGGGACTACGAGCAGTACTTC
>NA|TRBJ1-1|NA|TRBV30
CATNQALMNTEAFF
TGTGCCACCAACCAAGCACTCATGAACACTGAAGCTTTCTTT
>NA|TRBJ1-2|NA|TRBV7-8
CASSRGDYNYGYTF
TGTGCCAGCAGCCGAGGGGACTACAACTATGGCTACACCTTC
>NA|TRBJ2-2|TRBD2|TRBV10-3
CAISGRGGADTGELFF
TGTGCCATCAGTGGACGCGGGGGGGCCGACACCGGGGAGCTGTTTTTT
>NA|TRBJ1-1|TRBD1|TRBV7-3
CASSAGTANTEAFF
TGTGCCAGCAGTGCCGGGACAGCGAACACTGAAGCTTTCTTT
>NA|TRBJ1-1|TRBD1|TRBV5-1
CASSQRTGSTAEAFF
TGCGCCAGCAGCCAACGGACAGGGAGTACCGCTGAAGCTTTCTTT
>NA|TRBJ2-1|NA|TRBV19
CASSLGAESYNEQFF
TGTGCCAGTAGTCTTGGGGCGGAGTCATACAATGAGCAGTTCTTC
>NA|TRBJ1-1|NA|TRBV5-1
CARGGANTEAFF
TGCGCCAGGGGGGGGGCGAACACTGAAGCTTTCTTT
>NA|TRBJ2-7|NA|TRBV7-9
CASSLGPGMSYEQYF
TGTGCCAGCAGCTTAGGTCCCGGGATGTCCTACGAGCAGTACTTC
>NA|TRBJ2-5|NA|TRBV6-5
CASSKRRGLETQYF
TGTGCCAGCAGTAAACGCAGGGGATTGGAGACCCAGTACTTC
>NA|TRBJ1-5|TRBD1|TRBV6-6
CASSSGTGGYQPQHF
TGTGCCAGCAGCTCCGGGACAGGGGGGTATCAGCCCCAGCATTTT
>NA|TRBJ2-1|TRBD2|TRBV28
CASSFHLAVSYNEQFF
TGTGCCAGCAGTTTTCACCTAGCGGTCTCCTACAATGAGCAGTTCTTC
>NA|TRBJ2-3|NA|TRBV4-1
CASSQGGGGDTQYF
TGCGCCAGCAGCCAAGGGGGCGGGGGCGATACGCAGTATTTT
>NA|TRBJ1-1|NA|TRBV29-1
CSTVTVIKTEAFF
TGCAGCACAGTGACAGTCATTAAGACTGAAGCTTTCTTT
>NA|TRBJ2-1|NA|TRBV6-4
CASSDSGEDNEQFF
TGTGCCAGCAGTGACTCGGGGGAGGACAATGAGCAGTTCTTC
>few|TRBJ1-1|NA|TRBV10-3
CATNSRGGNTEAFF
TGTGCCACCAACTCGAGGGGGGGCAACACTGAAGCTTTCTTT
>NA|TRBJ1-2|NA|TRBV2
CASFDRHDGYTF
TGTGCCAGCTTCGACAGGCACGATGGCTACACCTTC
>NA|TRBJ1-1|NA|TRBV6-6
CASSYGRTEAFF
TGTGCCAGCAGTTACGGCCGCACTGAAGCTTTCTTT
>NA|TRBJ2-6|NA|TRBV28
CASSPMTGTGANVLTF
TGTGCCAGCAGTCCGATGACAGGTACTGGGGCCAACGTCCTGACTTTC
>few|TRBJ2-1|TRBD2|TRBV4-2
CASSQSMSSGYNEQFF
TGTGCCAGCAGCCAATCTATGTCTAGCGGTTACAATGAGCAGTTCTTC
>NA|TRBJ2-1|TRBD2|TRBV28
CASSRTSGIYNEQFF
TGTGCCAGCAGTCGGACTAGCGGGATATACAATGAGCAGTTCTTC
>few|TRBJ1-2|NA|TRBV9
CASSVDRGRGGYTF
TGTGCCAGCAGCGTAGATCGGGGGAGAGGTGGCTACACCTTC
>NA|TRBJ2-4|TRBD1|TRBV5-1
CASSFGQGAKNIQYF
TGCGCCAGCAGCTTTGGACAGGGGGCCAAAAACATTCAGTACTTC
>NA|TRBJ2-7|TRBD1|TRBV28
CASSPQTGGHYEQYF
TGTGCCAGCAGTCCCCAGACAGGGGGGCACTACGAGCAGTACTTC
>few|TRBJ1-6|TRBD1|TRBV5-4
CASSPDRGGSPLHF
TGTGCCAGCAGCCCTGACAGGGGAGGATCACCCCTCCACTTT
>NA|TRBJ1-5|NA|TRBV5-6
CASSTMTGGNQPQHF
TGTGCCAGCAGCACCATGACCGGGGGCAATCAGCCCCAGCATTTT
>NA|TRBJ1-3|TRBD1|TRBV7-9
CASSLGTGTDGNTIYF
TGTGCCAGCAGCTTAGGCACAGGGACAGATGGAAACACCATATATTTT
>NA|TRBJ1-6|NA|TRBV5-4
CASSRDSADNSPLHF
TGTGCCAGCAGCCGGGACTCGGCAGATAATTCACCCCTCCACTTT
>NA|TRBJ2-3|TRBD1|TRBV30
CAWSPGTGWVDTQYF
TGTGCCTGGAGTCCAGGGACAGGGTGGGTGGATACGCAGTATTTT
>NA|TRBJ1-1|TRBD1|TRBV11-3
CASSLGGGLNTEAFF
TGTGCCAGCAGCTTAGGAGGGGGCTTGAACACTGAAGCTTTCTTT
>NA|TRBJ1-2|NA|TRBV5-1
CASSLARDVGYTF
TGCGCCAGCAGCTTGGCCAGGGATGTGGGCTACACCTTC
>NA|TRBJ2-5|NA|TRBV28
CASRPLDKPKETQYF
TGTGCCAGCAGGCCTCTCGATAAGCCCAAGGAGACCCAGTACTTC
>NA|TRBJ2-7|NA|TRBV19
CASSIDRSGYYEQYF
TGTGCCAGTAGTATAGACCGGAGCGGATACTACGAGCAGTACTTC
>NA|TRBJ2-5|TRBD1|TRBV2
CASSGDRGRETQYF
TGTGCCAGCAGTGGGGACAGGGGCAGAGAGACCCAGTACTTC
>NA|TRBJ2-1|NA|TRBV4-1
CASSQGVVEEQFF
TGCGCCAGCAGCCAAGGTGTGGTGGAGGAGCAGTTCTTC
>NA|TRBJ2-7|TRBD1|TRBV7-9
CASSFTGVGHYEQYF
TGTGCCAGCAGCTTCACAGGGGTGGGGCACTACGAGCAGTACTTC
>once|TRBJ1-1|TRBD1|TRBV7-3
CASSLIGTDNTEAFF
TGTGCCAGCAGCTTAATTGGGACAGACAACACTGAAGCTTTCTTT
>NA|TRBJ2-5|TRBD2|TRBV11-2
CASSLVGSGGPQETQYF
TGTGCCAGCAGCTTAGTCGGGAGCGGGGGACCACAGGAGACCCAGTACTTC
>NA|TRBJ2-5|TRBD2|TRBV19
CASSGLAGGLQETQYF
TGTGCCAGTAGTGGGCTAGCGGGGGGCCTCCAAGAGACCCAGTACTTC
>NA|TRBJ1-3|NA|TRBV7-8
CASSSFLAGSSGNTIYF
TGTGCCAGCAGTTCTTTCCTGGCGGGGAGCTCTGGAAACACCATATATTTT
>NA|TRBJ1-3|NA|TRBV12-2
CANDWRSGNTIYF
TGTGCAAACGACTGGAGGTCTGGAAACACCATATATTTT
>NA|TRBJ2-1|NA|TRBV5-6
CASSLAGEGVQFF
TGTGCCAGCAGCTTGGCCGGTGAAGGGGTGCAGTTCTTC
>NA|TRBJ2-7|TRBD1|TRBV7-9
CASSSGGQETYEQYF
TGTGCCAGCAGCTCCGGGGGACAGGAAACCTACGAGCAGTACTTC